The entry below describes one TCR beta chain. Its target is unknown. The V gene lost 8 bases and the J gene lost 3 bases, with 7 bases spanning the gap. Germline V gene data show CDR1 as SEHNR and CDR2 as FQNEAQ (reference sequence). The CDR3 is made up of 11 amino acids. The sample belongs to a study of OX40 agonist ivuxolimab in advanced cancers. Background on the study: As their treatment, patients were administered ivuxolimab, an agonistic anti-OX40 (CD134) antibody. Three partial responders included one hepatocellular carcinoma patient and two cutaneous melanoma patients. Study-wide results and caveats: Among the lowest levels of clonal expansion were found in partial responders at 0.1-3.0 mg/kg.

Profiling relied on immunoSEQ multiplex PCR, and the TCRdb table lists in-frame clones only, not all of them. Among more than 100,000 clones listed, more than 80% were seen once. The sample in question was CD4+ or CD8+ T cells sorted from blood, obtained in a trial of the OX40 agonist ivuxolimab. The J gene is TRBJ1-1, the V gene TRBV7-9, with unresolved D. This clonotype originated in an adult with an advanced solid tumor such as melanoma, head and neck, liver or kidney cancer. The CDR3, as DNA: TGTGCCAGCGCCGGGGACACTGAAGCTTTCTTT. The encoded protein is CASAGDTEAFF.